The rows below give T cell receptor beta chains drawn from one sample of a study of T-cell reconstitution after alpha-beta-depleted transplantation in children. TCRdb reprocessed the PCR reads via MiXCR and lists one record per CDR3 protein. The data show about 980,000 distinct CDR3 sequences, about 30% seen once. The sequenced sample was PBMCs, mostly from graft donor cells, obtained 360 days after TCRalphabeta/CD19-depleted stem cell transplant. The receptor source for this set is a boy younger than two who had a stem cell transplant for SCID, so the T cells may come from the graft donor. Both conserved end residues are trimmed from each CDR3. Not all rows give a size; the values are once, few, many and, for expanded clones, a class.

abundance: NA; len: 14; j_gene: TRBJ2-1; v_gene: TRBV5-1; CDR3aa: ASSSGPGLAGNEQF
abundance: NA; len: 13; j_gene: TRBJ1-2; v_gene: TRBV27; CDR3aa: ASSRAGGEVNGYT
abundance: NA; len: 15; j_gene: TRBJ2-3; v_gene: TRBV6-5; CDR3aa: ASSTYPREISPDTQY
abundance: few; len: 12; j_gene: TRBJ2-3; v_gene: TRBV5-6; CDR3aa: ASSLGRGPPRQY
abundance: many; len: 12; j_gene: TRBJ1-1; v_gene: TRBV6-5; CDR3aa: ASRWGPMNTEAF
abundance: NA; len: 11; j_gene: TRBJ2-7; v_gene: TRBV6-2/TRBV6-3; CDR3aa: ASSYPDSYEQY
abundance: NA; len: 13; j_gene: TRBJ2-2; v_gene: TRBV2; CDR3aa: ASSDWGRGTGELF
abundance: few; len: 14; j_gene: TRBJ1-2; v_gene: TRBV5-1; CDR3aa: ASSTDRGVALNGYT
abundance: NA; len: 14; j_gene: TRBJ1-2; v_gene: TRBV5-6; CDR3aa: ASSLDLPGGADGYT
abundance: few; len: 13; j_gene: TRBJ2-4; v_gene: TRBV12-3/TRBV12-4; CDR3aa: ASSLGLSAKNIQY
abundance: few; len: 14; j_gene: TRBJ2-1; v_gene: TRBV18; CDR3aa: ASSPQGGLPGDEQF
abundance: NA; len: 14; j_gene: TRBJ2-7; v_gene: TRBV5-1; CDR3aa: ASRTGQGISPYEQY
abundance: NA; len: 14; j_gene: TRBJ2-3; v_gene: TRBV7-8; CDR3aa: ASSRYSGDRTDTQY
abundance: few; len: 12; j_gene: TRBJ2-7; v_gene: TRBV27; CDR3aa: ASSSYPGPYEQY
abundance: NA; len: 15; j_gene: TRBJ2-6; v_gene: TRBV3-1; CDR3aa: ASSQDLVTTGANVLT
abundance: NA; len: 13; j_gene: TRBJ2-7; v_gene: TRBV5-1; CDR3aa: ASSLTLPGVYEQY
abundance: NA; len: 12; j_gene: TRBJ2-7; v_gene: TRBV2; CDR3aa: ASSAMVSSYEQY
abundance: few; len: 12; j_gene: TRBJ1-1; v_gene: TRBV4-3; CDR3aa: ASSPRTTGVEAF
abundance: many; len: 11; j_gene: TRBJ2-2; v_gene: TRBV4-2; CDR3aa: ASTGSLTGELF
abundance: NA; len: 15; j_gene: TRBJ2-2; v_gene: TRBV24-1; CDR3aa: ATSDPIGTGGTGELF
abundance: many; len: 12; j_gene: TRBJ1-1; v_gene: TRBV5-1; CDR3aa: ASSLRTANTEAF
abundance: few; len: 11; j_gene: TRBJ2-5; v_gene: TRBV7-9; CDR3aa: ASSLTLLETQY
abundance: NA; len: 12; j_gene: TRBJ2-7; v_gene: TRBV12-3/TRBV12-4; CDR3aa: ASSSDRVNYEQY
abundance: once; len: 11; j_gene: TRBJ2-7; v_gene: TRBV7-9; CDR3aa: ASSLGYRDEQY
abundance: few; len: 16; j_gene: TRBJ1-6; v_gene: TRBV5-1; CDR3aa: ASSLDGQGSSYNSPLH
abundance: NA; len: 12; j_gene: TRBJ2-1; v_gene: TRBV2; CDR3aa: ASSSMGRVYEQF
abundance: few; len: 14; j_gene: TRBJ2-3; v_gene: TRBV20-1; CDR3aa: SARVLGGGLTDTQY
abundance: NA; len: 12; j_gene: TRBJ2-7; v_gene: TRBV5-1; CDR3aa: ASSGGQLSYEQY
abundance: few; len: 10; j_gene: TRBJ2-1; v_gene: TRBV29-1; CDR3aa: SVHRSVNEQF
abundance: NA; len: 11; j_gene: TRBJ2-4; v_gene: TRBV2; CDR3aa: ASSADRADIQY
abundance: NA; len: 12; j_gene: TRBJ2-5; v_gene: TRBV7-8; CDR3aa: ASSWDFERETQY
abundance: NA; len: 11; j_gene: TRBJ2-1; v_gene: TRBV12-3/TRBV12-4; CDR3aa: ASSLAGLAGGF
abundance: NA; len: 14; j_gene: TRBJ2-7; v_gene: TRBV4-1; CDR3aa: ASSQGTSGAEGEQY
abundance: NA; len: 16; j_gene: TRBJ2-7; v_gene: TRBV15; CDR3aa: ATSRGFPSGRNPYEQY
abundance: few; len: 14; j_gene: TRBJ2-3; v_gene: TRBV7-9; CDR3aa: ASTHGWGTSTDTQY
abundance: NA; len: 12; j_gene: TRBJ1-1; v_gene: TRBV7-6; CDR3aa: ASSLEAMVTEAF
abundance: few; len: 13; j_gene: TRBJ2-3; v_gene: TRBV12-3/TRBV12-4; CDR3aa: ASRRSGGASDTQY
abundance: NA; len: 15; j_gene: TRBJ1-1; v_gene: TRBV4-2; CDR3aa: ASSQVAGQGRNTEAF
abundance: NA; len: 16; j_gene: TRBJ2-2; v_gene: TRBV20-1; CDR3aa: SARAWTSGGKNTGELF
abundance: few; len: 14; j_gene: TRBJ2-7; v_gene: TRBV10-3; CDR3aa: AISGKARALHYEQY
abundance: few; len: 12; j_gene: TRBJ2-1; v_gene: TRBV29-1; CDR3aa: SVLAGGPYNEQF
abundance: NA; len: 12; j_gene: TRBJ1-1; v_gene: TRBV6-5; CDR3aa: ASRKQGLMTEAF
abundance: NA; len: 13; j_gene: TRBJ1-1; v_gene: TRBV7-6; CDR3aa: ASSLNPGANTEAF
abundance: NA; len: 14; j_gene: TRBJ2-2; v_gene: TRBV6-1; CDR3aa: ASSELGTANTGELF
abundance: NA; len: 11; j_gene: TRBJ1-3; v_gene: TRBV12-3/TRBV12-4; CDR3aa: ATSLYSRNTIY
abundance: few; len: 11; j_gene: TRBJ1-5; v_gene: TRBV20-1; CDR3aa: SARRNTYQPQH
abundance: many; len: 11; j_gene: TRBJ2-4; v_gene: TRBV5-1; CDR3aa: ASSFDSGNIQY
abundance: NA; len: 13; j_gene: TRBJ1-6; v_gene: TRBV12-3/TRBV12-4; CDR3aa: ASSPQGAANSPLH
abundance: NA; len: 12; j_gene: TRBJ1-5; v_gene: TRBV9; CDR3aa: ASSVGRGNQPQH
abundance: NA; len: 13; j_gene: TRBJ1-1; v_gene: TRBV7-2; CDR3aa: ASSLREGMNTEAF
abundance: few; len: 14; j_gene: TRBJ2-6; v_gene: TRBV19; CDR3aa: ASSIERLSGANVLT